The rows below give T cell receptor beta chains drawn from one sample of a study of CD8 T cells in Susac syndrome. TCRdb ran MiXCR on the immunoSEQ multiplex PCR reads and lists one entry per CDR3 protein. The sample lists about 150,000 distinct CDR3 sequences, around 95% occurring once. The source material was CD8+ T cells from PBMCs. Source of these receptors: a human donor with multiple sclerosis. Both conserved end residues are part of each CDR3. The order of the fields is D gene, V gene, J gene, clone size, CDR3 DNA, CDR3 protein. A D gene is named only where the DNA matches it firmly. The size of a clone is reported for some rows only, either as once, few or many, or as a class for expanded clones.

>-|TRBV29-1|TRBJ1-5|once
TGCAGCGCCACACAGGGTTTCAATCAGCCCCAGCATTTT
CSATQGFNQPQHF
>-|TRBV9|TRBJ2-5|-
TGTGCCAGCAGCGAGGGTACTAGTCCCGAGACCCAGTACTTC
CASSEGTSPETQYF
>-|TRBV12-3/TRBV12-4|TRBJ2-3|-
TGTGCCAGCAGTTTATTGGGTAGCACAGATACGCAGTATTTT
CASSLLGSTDTQYF
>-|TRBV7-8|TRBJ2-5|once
TGTGCCAGCAGCTTAGAGGCTAGCGTCGCAGAGACCCAGTACTTC
CASSLEASVAETQYF
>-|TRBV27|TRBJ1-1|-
TGTGCCAGCGGGAGGACTGAAGCTTTCTTT
CASGRTEAFF
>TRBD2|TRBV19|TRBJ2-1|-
TGTGCCAGTAGTATCGCAGGCGGGGGAAACAATGAGCAGTTCTTC
CASSIAGGGNNEQFF
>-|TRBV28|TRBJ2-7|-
TGTGCCAGCAGTTTCCGAACAGGGCGAGTCTCCTACGAGCAGTACTTC
CASSFRTGRVSYEQYF
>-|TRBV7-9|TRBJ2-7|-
TGTGCCAGCAGCTCCCCCCACTACGAGCAGTACTTC
CASSSPHYEQYF
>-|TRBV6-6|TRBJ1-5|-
TGTGCCAGCAGTTCCTGGGGCTTTCAGCCCCAGCATTTT
CASSSWGFQPQHF
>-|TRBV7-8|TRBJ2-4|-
TGTGCCAGCAGCTTAGCGTTTTATAGGACCCAGAGGGGCAAAAACATTCAGTACTTC
CASSLAFYRTQRGKNIQYF
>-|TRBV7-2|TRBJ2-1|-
TGTGCCAGCAGCTCTACGAATGGGGGCTCCTACAATGAGCAGTTCTTC
CASSSTNGGSYNEQFF
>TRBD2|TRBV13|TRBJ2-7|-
TGTGCCAGCGCTTGGGGGGGACCCTCCTACGAGCAGTACTTC
CASAWGGPSYEQYF
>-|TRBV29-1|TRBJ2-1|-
TGCAGCGTTTTAGACCAGAACAATGAGCAGTTCTTC
CSVLDQNNEQFF
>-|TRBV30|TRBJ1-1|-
TGTGCCTGGAGGAACACCTGGTCGGCTTTCTTT
CAWRNTWSAFF
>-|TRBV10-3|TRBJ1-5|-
TGTGCCATCAGTGAGGACTGGGACCAGCCCCAGCATTTT
CAISEDWDQPQHF
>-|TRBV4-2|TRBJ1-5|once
TGTGCCAGCAGCCAAGATTACGGTCAGGGTTACAATCAGCCCCAGCATTTT
CASSQDYGQGYNQPQHF
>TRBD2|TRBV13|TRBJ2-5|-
TGTGCCAGCAGCCTCCTTGGCCAGGGCGGGGGGACCCAGTACTTC
CASSLLGQGGGTQYF
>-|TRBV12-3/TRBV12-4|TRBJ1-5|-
TGTGCCAGCAGTACCGATATGCTTAGCAATCAGCCCCAGCATTTT
CASSTDMLSNQPQHF
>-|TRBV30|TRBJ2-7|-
TGTGCCTGGAGTGCAGGTCAGGGAGGACCCTACGAGCAGTACTTC
CAWSAGQGGPYEQYF
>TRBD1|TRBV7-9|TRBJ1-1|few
TGTGCCAGCAGCTTAGGACAGGGCTTGAACACTGAAGCTTTCTTT
CASSLGQGLNTEAFF
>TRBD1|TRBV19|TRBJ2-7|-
TGTGCCAGTAGTATCCTGGGACAGGGAAACGAGCAGTACTTC
CASSILGQGNEQYF
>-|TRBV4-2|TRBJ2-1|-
TGTGCCAGCAGAAGCTCCTACAATGAGCAGTTCTTC
CASRSSYNEQFF
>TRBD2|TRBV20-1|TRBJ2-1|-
TGCAGTGCTAGAGGGGAGGCTAGCGGACTACTCTCCTACAATGAGCAGTTCTTC
CSARGEASGLLSYNEQFF
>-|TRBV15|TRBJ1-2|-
TGTGCCACCAGCAGAGATTCCGCTAACTATGGCTACACCTTC
CATSRDSANYGYTF
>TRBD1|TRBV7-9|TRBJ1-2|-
TGTGCCAGCAGCCCCCGCCAGACAGGGAGTAGTGGCTACACCTTC
CASSPRQTGSSGYTF
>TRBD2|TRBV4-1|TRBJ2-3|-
TGCGCCAGCAGTTCCAGGGGACTAGCGGGGGACGATACGCAGTATTTT
CASSSRGLAGDDTQYF
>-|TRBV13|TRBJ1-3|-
TGTGCCAGCAGTCCCCGCGGCTCTGGAAACACCATATATTTT
CASSPRGSGNTIYF
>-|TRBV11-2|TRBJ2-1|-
TGTGCCAGCAGTCTGAAATACAATGAGCAGTTCTTC
CASSLKYNEQFF
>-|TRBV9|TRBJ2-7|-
TGTGCCAGCAGCGTAGGAGGGGAACTCTACGAGCAGTACTTC
CASSVGGELYEQYF
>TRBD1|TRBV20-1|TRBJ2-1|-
TGCAGTGCCAAGACAGGGGTAGCATACAATGAGCAGTTCTTC
CSAKTGVAYNEQFF